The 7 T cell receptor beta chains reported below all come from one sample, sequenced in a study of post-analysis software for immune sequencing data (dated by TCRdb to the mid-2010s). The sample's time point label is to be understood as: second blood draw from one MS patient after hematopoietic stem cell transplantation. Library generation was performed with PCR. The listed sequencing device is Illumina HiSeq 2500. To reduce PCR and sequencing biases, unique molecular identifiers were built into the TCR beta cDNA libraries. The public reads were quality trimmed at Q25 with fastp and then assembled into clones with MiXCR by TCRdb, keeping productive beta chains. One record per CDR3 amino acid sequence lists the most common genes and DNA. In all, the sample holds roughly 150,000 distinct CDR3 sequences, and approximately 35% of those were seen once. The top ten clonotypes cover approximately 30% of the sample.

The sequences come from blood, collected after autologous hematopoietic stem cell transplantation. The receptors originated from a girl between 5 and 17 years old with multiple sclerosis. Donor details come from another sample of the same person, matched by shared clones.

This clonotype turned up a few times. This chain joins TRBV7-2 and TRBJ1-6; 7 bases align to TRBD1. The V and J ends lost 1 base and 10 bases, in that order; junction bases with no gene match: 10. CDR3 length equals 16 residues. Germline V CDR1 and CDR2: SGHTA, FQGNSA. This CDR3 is CASSLVLGGFGSPLHF. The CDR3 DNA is TGTGCCAGCAGCTTAGTTCTAGGGGGCTTCGGGTCACCCCTCCACTTT. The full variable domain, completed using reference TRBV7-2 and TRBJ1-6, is GAGVSQSPSNKVTEKGKDVELRCDPISGHTALYWYRQSLGQGLEFLIYFQGNSAPDKSGLPSDRFSAERTGGSVSTLTIQRTQQEDSAVYLCASSLVLGGFGSPLHFGNGTRLTVT.

The CDR3 bases are TGTGCCAGCAGCGTTGGGGGCGACACTGAAGCTTTCTTT. It codes for CASSVGGDTEAFF. The rearrangement links TRBV9 to TRBJ1-1; tentative D call: TRBD1 (6 bases). The germline gives CDR1 SGDLS, CDR2 YYNGEE. V was pared by 2 bases and J by 3 bases, with 8 bases between. The CDR3 consists of 13 residues.

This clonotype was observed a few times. The CDR3 is CASSQDVPQGMDNEQYF. The DNA for the CDR3 is TGCGCCAGCAGCCAAGACGTCCCACAGGGTATGGACAACGAGCAGTACTTC. V gene TRBV4-1 combines with J gene TRBJ2-5; TRBD1 is a possible D gene (6 bases). Judging by the DNA end, TRBJ2-7 fits better; the J call may be wrong. The CDR3 has 17 residues. CDR1 and CDR2 (germline): MGHRA, YSYEKL.

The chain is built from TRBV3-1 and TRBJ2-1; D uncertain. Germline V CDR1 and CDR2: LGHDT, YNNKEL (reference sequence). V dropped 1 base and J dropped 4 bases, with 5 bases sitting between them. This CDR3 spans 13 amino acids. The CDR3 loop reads CASSQVSYNEQFF. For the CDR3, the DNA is TGTGCCAGCAGCCAAGTTTCGTACAATGAGCAGTTCTTC.

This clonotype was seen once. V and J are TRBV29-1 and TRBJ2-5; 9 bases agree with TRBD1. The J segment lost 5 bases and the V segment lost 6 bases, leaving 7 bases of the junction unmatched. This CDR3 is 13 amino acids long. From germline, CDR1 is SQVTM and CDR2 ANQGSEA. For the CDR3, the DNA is TGCAGCGTGGAGGGACAGGGTGTGGAGACCCAGTACTTC. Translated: CSVEGQGVETQYF.

CDR3 in DNA: TGTGCCAGCAGTTCCGGACTAGCGGGAGCAGATACGCAGTATTTT. Amino acid sequence: CASSSGLAGADTQYF. The rearrangement joins TRBV11-2 to TRBJ2-3; 13 positions match TRBD2. The CDR3 is 15 amino acids. Trimming at V came to 6 bases and at J to 4 bases, leaving 4 bases not matched to a gene. Per the germline V gene, CDR1 is SGHAT and CDR2 is FQNNGV. Drawing the rest from reference TRBV11-2 and TRBJ2-3, the complete variable domain is EAGVAQSPRYKIIEKRQSVAFWCNPISGHATLYWYQQILGQGPKLLIQFQNNGVVDDSQLPKDRFSAERLKGVDSTLKIQPAKLEDSAVYLCASSSGLAGADTQYFGPGTRLTVL.

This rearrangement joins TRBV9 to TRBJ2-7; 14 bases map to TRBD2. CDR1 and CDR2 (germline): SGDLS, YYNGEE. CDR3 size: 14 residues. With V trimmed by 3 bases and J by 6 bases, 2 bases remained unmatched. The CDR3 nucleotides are TGTGCCAGCAGCGCTGGGACTAGCGGGAGCGAGCAGTACTTC. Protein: CASSAGTSGSEQYF.